Listed below are T cell receptor beta chains from one sample, sequenced in a study of blood T cells in healthy people across ages. TCRdb reanalysed the 5' RACE reads using MiXCR and keeps one entry per CDR3 protein. The profile shows about 1,400,000 distinct CDR3 sequences, approximately 40% of them singletons. The material sequenced was blood. These receptors were taken from a woman aged 18-30 years in good health. Both conserved end residues are part of each CDR3. A D gene is named only where the DNA matches it firmly. For some rows the clone size is stated as once, few or many, or as a class when expanded; others skip it.

j_gene | v_gene | d_gene | abundance | CDR3aa | CDR3nt
TRBJ2-1 | TRBV12-3/TRBV12-4 | TRBD1 | . | CASSDRGTEQFF | TGTGCCAGCAGTGACAGGGGTACTGAGCAGTTCTTC
TRBJ2-5 | TRBV29-1 | . | few | CSVVVPKGQETQYF | TGCAGCGTTGTTGTACCGAAAGGCCAAGAGACCCAGTACTTC
TRBJ2-3 | TRBV5-1 | TRBD2 | . | CASSAGGTSGTNTQYF | TGCGCCAGCAGCGCCGGCGGGACTAGCGGAACAAATACGCAGTATTTT
TRBJ1-6 | TRBV15 | . | few | CATRPRTADSPLHF | TGTGCCACCAGACCCAGGACAGCTGATTCACCCCTCCACTTT
TRBJ1-3 | TRBV7-6 | . | . | CASSLGGPGNTIYF | TGTGCCAGCAGCTTGGGTGGGCCTGGAAACACCATATATTTT
TRBJ2-7 | TRBV20-1 | TRBD2 | . | CSGLAGGRSEQYF | TGCAGTGGGTTGGCGGGAGGTCGCAGCGAGCAGTACTTC
TRBJ2-3 | TRBV30 | . | . | CAWTLLSTGSFADTQYF | TGTGCCTGGACCTTACTCTCGACCGGGAGTTTCGCAGATACGCAGTATTTT
TRBJ2-1 | TRBV15 | . | few | CATSRPLARGGSYNEQFF | TGTGCCACCAGCAGACCTCTCGCCAGGGGCGGGTCCTACAATGAGCAGTTCTTC
TRBJ2-6 | TRBV24-1 | . | few | CATSDSALGTTGANVLTF | TGTGCCACCAGTGATTCGGCCCTAGGGACAACTGGGGCCAACGTCCTGACTTTC
TRBJ2-7 | TRBV10-3 | . | . | CAISESRAVYEQYF | TGTGCCATCAGTGAGTCGAGGGCCGTCTACGAGCAGTACTTC
TRBJ2-4 | TRBV5-5 | . | few | CASSLFDQGQNIQYF | TGTGCCAGCAGCTTGTTTGACCAAGGCCAAAACATTCAGTACTTC
TRBJ2-3 | TRBV12-5 | TRBD2 | . | CASGTSGATDTQYF | TGTGCTAGTGGTACTAGCGGGGCCACAGATACGCAGTATTTT
TRBJ2-1 | TRBV27 | . | . | CASSYSDTHNEQFF | TGTGCCAGCAGTTACTCAGACACCCACAATGAGCAGTTCTTC
TRBJ1-2 | TRBV5-1 | . | few | CASSLNRDKSYGYTF | TGCGCCAGCAGCCTCAACAGGGATAAGAGCTATGGCTACACCTTC
TRBJ2-7 | TRBV12-3/TRBV12-4 | TRBD2 | few | CASTDQRGAYEQYF | TGTGCCAGCACTGACCAGCGGGGGGCCTACGAGCAGTACTTC
TRBJ1-2 | TRBV29-1 | TRBD1 | many | CSASGTGGAGGYTF | TGCAGCGCTTCCGGGACAGGGGGCGCGGGGGGCTACACCTTC
TRBJ2-7 | TRBV3-1 | . | . | CASSELGGASEQYF | TGTGCCAGCAGCGAGCTGGGGGGAGCCTCCGAGCAGTACTTC
TRBJ2-3 | TRBV5-1 | . | many | CASSLVGDTQYF | TGTGCCAGCAGCTTGGTGGGAGATACGCAGTATTTT
TRBJ2-1 | TRBV6-5 | . | . | CASSYTGTQNEQFF | TGTGCCAGCAGTTACACAGGGACTCAAAATGAGCAGTTCTTC
TRBJ1-5 | TRBV20-1 | . | once | CSARRANQPQHF | TGCAGTGCTCGGAGGGCGAATCAGCCCCAGCATTTT
TRBJ2-7 | TRBV6-5 | . | . | CASSRLEGLVNEQYF | TGTGCCAGCAGCCGACTTGAGGGTTTGGTCAACGAGCAGTACTTC
TRBJ2-7 | TRBV29-1 | . | few | CSVGQALEQYF | TGCAGCGTTGGGCAGGCCCTCGAGCAGTACTTC
TRBJ1-1 | TRBV25-1 | TRBD1 | few | CASRNRGRRTEAFF | TGTGCCAGCAGGAACAGGGGGCGAAGGACTGAAGCTTTCTTT
TRBJ2-7 | TRBV7-2 | TRBD1 | . | CASSMGQGIYEQYF | TGTGCCAGCAGCATGGGACAGGGGATCTACGAGCAGTACTTC
TRBJ2-1 | TRBV10-3 | TRBD2 | few | CAVAGGTYNEQFF | TGTGCCGTCGCCGGGGGGACCTACAATGAGCAGTTCTTC
TRBJ2-7 | TRBV20-1 | . | . | CSARDRPPLQRAGEQYF | TGCAGTGCTAGAGATCGCCCCCCCTTACAGAGAGCGGGTGAGCAGTACTTC
TRBJ1-2 | TRBV20-1 | . | many | CSASRHSNYGYTF | TGCAGTGCTAGCCGACATTCTAACTATGGCTACACCTTC
TRBJ2-5 | TRBV29-1 | TRBD1 | . | CSVAGQGYQETQYF | TGCAGCGTGGCGGGACAGGGGTACCAAGAGACCCAGTACTTC
TRBJ1-1 | TRBV6-5 | . | . | CASRSVLNTEAFF | TGTGCCAGCAGGTCGGTTTTGAACACTGAAGCTTTCTTT
TRBJ2-1 | TRBV6-5 | . | few | CATLGGYNEQFF | TGTGCCACCCTTGGGGGTTACAATGAGCAGTTCTTC
TRBJ1-2 | TRBV12-3/TRBV12-4 | TRBD1 | . | CASSPWRQGGYGYTF | TGTGCCAGCAGCCCCTGGCGACAGGGGGGATATGGCTACACCTTC
TRBJ2-1 | TRBV11-2 | TRBD2 | . | CASSLGTLAGDRSYNEQFF | TGTGCCAGCAGCTTAGGGACCCTAGCGGGGGACCGCTCCTACAATGAGCAGTTCTTC
TRBJ1-2 | TRBV4-1 | . | few | CASSQGGRAYGYTF | TGCGCCAGCAGCCAAGGAGGCAGGGCCTATGGCTACACCTTC
TRBJ1-2 | TRBV7-3 | TRBD1 | few | CASSSDRLGGYTF | TGTGCCAGCAGCTCGGACAGGCTAGGAGGCTACACCTTC
TRBJ2-1 | TRBV2 | TRBD1 | few | CASKGQGTSNEQFF | TGTGCCAGCAAAGGACAGGGGACCTCAAATGAGCAGTTCTTC
TRBJ2-3 | TRBV5-1 | TRBD2 | . | CASSPRSIAGTPDTQYF | TGCGCCAGCAGCCCGAGATCTATAGCGGGGACCCCAGATACGCAGTATTTT
TRBJ1-2 | TRBV7-8 | . | . | CASSPLGVDYTF | TGTGCCAGCAGCCCCCTCGGGGTGGACTACACCTTC
TRBJ1-1 | TRBV15 | . | few | CATSPSGGGRNTEAFF | TGTGCCACCAGCCCCTCCGGAGGGGGACGGAACACTGAAGCTTTCTTT
TRBJ1-3 | TRBV25-1 | . | once | CASSDLTASGNTIYF | TGTGCCAGCAGTGATTTGACAGCCTCTGGAAACACCATATATTTT
TRBJ2-1 | TRBV12-3/TRBV12-4 | TRBD2 | few | CASSFGSSGVEFF | TGTGCCAGCAGTTTTGGTTCTAGCGGGGTGGAGTTCTTC
TRBJ2-1 | TRBV2 | . | . | CASPTRGLLYNGQFF | TGTGCCAGCCCTACCAGGGGCCTACTCTACAATGGGCAGTTCTTC
TRBJ2-2 | TRBV6-5 | TRBD1 | . | CASSYRRDRAVPGELFF | TGTGCCAGCAGTTACCGTCGGGACAGGGCAGTTCCCGGGGAGCTGTTTTTT
TRBJ1-2 | TRBV12-3/TRBV12-4 | . | few | CASRSMTAWGYTF | TGTGCCAGCAGATCCATGACCGCCTGGGGCTACACCTTC
TRBJ2-1 | TRBV7-2 | . | few | CASSLLGGNTYNEQFF | TGTGCCAGCAGCTTATTAGGCGGGAATACCTACAATGAGCAGTTCTTC
TRBJ2-5 | TRBV11-2 | TRBD2 | few | CASSTWTSQTQYF | TGTGCCAGCAGCACCTGGACTAGTCAGACCCAGTACTTC
TRBJ1-2 | TRBV2 | . | . | CASSPTGGFDYGYTF | TGTGCCAGCAGTCCTACGGGGGGCTTTGACTATGGCTACACCTTC